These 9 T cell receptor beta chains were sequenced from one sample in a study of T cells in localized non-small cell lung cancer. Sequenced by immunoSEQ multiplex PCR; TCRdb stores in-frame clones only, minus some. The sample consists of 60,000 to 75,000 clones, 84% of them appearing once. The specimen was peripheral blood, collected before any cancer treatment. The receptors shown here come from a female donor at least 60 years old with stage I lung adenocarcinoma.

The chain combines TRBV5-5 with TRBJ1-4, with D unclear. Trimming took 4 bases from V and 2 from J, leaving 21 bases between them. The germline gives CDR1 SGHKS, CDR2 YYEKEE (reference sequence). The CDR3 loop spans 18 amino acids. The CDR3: CASSPSLGNDLTNEKLFF. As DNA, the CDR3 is TGTGCCAGCAGCCCTTCACTAGGGAACGATCTTACTAATGAAAAACTGTTTTTT.

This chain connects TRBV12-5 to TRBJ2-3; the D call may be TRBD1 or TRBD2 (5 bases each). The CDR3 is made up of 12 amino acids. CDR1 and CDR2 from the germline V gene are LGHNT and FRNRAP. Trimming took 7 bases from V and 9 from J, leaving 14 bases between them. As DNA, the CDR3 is TGTGCTAGTGCTGAGTTTTGGGGGACGCAGTATTTT. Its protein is CASAEFWGTQYF.

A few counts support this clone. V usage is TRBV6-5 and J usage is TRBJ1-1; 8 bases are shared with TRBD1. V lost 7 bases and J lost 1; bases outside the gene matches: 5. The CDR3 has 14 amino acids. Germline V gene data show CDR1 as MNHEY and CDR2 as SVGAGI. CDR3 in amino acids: CASTPGQGNTEAFF. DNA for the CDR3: TGTGCCAGCACCCCCGGACAGGGGAACACTGAAGCTTTCTTT.

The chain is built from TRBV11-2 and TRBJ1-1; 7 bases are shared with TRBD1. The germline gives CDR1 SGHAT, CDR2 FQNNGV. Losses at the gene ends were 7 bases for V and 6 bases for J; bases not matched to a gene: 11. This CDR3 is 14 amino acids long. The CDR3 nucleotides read TGTGCCAGCACCTTGTTCACAGGGGCACCTGAAGCTTTCTTT. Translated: CASTLFTGAPEAFF.

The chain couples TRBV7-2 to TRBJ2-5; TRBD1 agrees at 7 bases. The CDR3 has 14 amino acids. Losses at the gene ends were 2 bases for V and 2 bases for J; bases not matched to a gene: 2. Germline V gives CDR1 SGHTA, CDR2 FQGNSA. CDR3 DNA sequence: TGTGCCAGCAGCTTACGGACAGGACAAGAGACCCAGTACTTC. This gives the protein CASSLRTGQETQYF.

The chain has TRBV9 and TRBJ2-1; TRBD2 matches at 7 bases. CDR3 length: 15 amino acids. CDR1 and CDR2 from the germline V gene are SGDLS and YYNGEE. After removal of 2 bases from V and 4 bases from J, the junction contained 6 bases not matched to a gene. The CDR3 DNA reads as TGTGCCAGCAGCGTGTCTAGCGGAGGGTACAATGAGCAGTTCTTC. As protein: CASSVSSGGYNEQFF.

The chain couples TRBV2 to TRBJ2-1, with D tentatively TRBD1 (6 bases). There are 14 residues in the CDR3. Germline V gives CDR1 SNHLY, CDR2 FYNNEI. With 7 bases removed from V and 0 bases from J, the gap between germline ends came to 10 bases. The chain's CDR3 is CASKGTSSYNEQFF. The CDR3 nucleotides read TGTGCCAGCAAGGGGACAAGCTCCTACAATGAGCAGTTCTTC. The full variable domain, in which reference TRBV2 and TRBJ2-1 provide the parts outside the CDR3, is EPEVTQTPSHQVTQMGQEVILRCVPISNHLYFYWYRQILGQKVEFLVSFYNNEISEKSEIFDDQFSVERPDGSNFTLKIRSTKLEDSAMYFCASKGTSSYNEQFFGPGTRLTVL.

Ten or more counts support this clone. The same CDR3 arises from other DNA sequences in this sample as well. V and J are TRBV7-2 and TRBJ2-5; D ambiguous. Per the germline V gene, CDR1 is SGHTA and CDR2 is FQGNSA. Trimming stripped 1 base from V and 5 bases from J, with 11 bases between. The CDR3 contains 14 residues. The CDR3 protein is CASSLGGIQETQYF. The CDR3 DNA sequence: TGTGCCAGCAGCTTAGGTGGTATCCAGGAGACCCAGTACTTC.

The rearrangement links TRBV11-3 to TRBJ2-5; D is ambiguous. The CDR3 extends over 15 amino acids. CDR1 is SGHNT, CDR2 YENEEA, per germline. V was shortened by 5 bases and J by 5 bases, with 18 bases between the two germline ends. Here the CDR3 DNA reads TGTGCCAGCAGCCCTAGAACTGGATCCTTGGAGACCCAGTACTTC. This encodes CASSPRTGSLETQYF.